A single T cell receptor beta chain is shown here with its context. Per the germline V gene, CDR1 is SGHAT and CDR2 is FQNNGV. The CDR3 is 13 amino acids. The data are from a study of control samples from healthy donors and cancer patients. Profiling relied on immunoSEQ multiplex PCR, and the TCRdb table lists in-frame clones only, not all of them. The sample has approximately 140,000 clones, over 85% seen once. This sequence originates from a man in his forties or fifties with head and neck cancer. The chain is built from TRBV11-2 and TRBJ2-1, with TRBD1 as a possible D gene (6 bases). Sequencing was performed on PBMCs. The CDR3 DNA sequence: TGTGCATCGGACAGCGGCTCCTACAATGAGCAGTTCTTC. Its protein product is CASDSGSYNEQFF.